This TCR beta chain was obtained from a study of cytomegalovirus exposure and HLA in healthy donors. Points from the study as a whole: Common viral pathogens were later found to be apparently linked to several of the most significant clusters. It has been reported that TCR beta sequences accurately predicted the HLA-A and HLA-B alleles of most subjects. Reportedly, a later analysis found an Asian-associated ancestry cluster had fewer N-insertions than the roughly 670-donor mean.

In the PCR, 60 Vbeta and 13 Jbeta primers were used. TCRdb's table, derived via immunoSEQ multiplex PCR, lists solely in-frame clones and lacks some. The sample has approximately 110,000 clones; around 82% are singletons. With regard to this clone: The antigen is unknown.

The clonotype comes from a man aged 35-49 years in good health and CMV-seronegative. Input material: PBMCs.

CDR3 sequence: CATSMMSGVVGWRWRGAFF. The CDR3 nucleotides read TGTGCCACCAGCATGATGAGTGGGGTGGTGGGCTGGCGGTGGAGAGGGGCTTTCTTT. The V call is TRBV15, the J call TRBJ1-1; the D is unclear. Trimming pared 4 bases from V and 11 bases from J, leaving 35 bases between. The CDR3 consists of 19 residues. The V gene's germline CDR1 is LNHNV and CDR2 YYDKDF (reference sequence).